This T cell receptor beta chain derives from a study of T cells in Graves' hyperthyroidism and ophthalmopathy. The study, taken as a whole, reports: Onset of ophthalmopathy came a median approximately 6 months after the model predicted it.

Trimming took 0 bases from V and 1 from J, leaving 12 bases between them. Germline-derived CDR1 and CDR2 are DFQATT and SNEGSKA (reference sequence). CDR3 size: 15 residues. Orbital computed tomography, thyroid ultrasound, serum thyroxine and TRAb, and clinical symptoms together informed the diagnoses. This clonotype was seen at least ten times. What it binds is unknown. Amplification targeted TCR beta CDR3 regions from RNA transcripts. The TCR CDR3 first-round RT-PCR relied on the HTBI primer set. TCRdb reprocessed the multiplex PCR reads with MiXCR, giving one entry per CDR3 protein. Of under 350,000 distinct CDR3 sequences in the sample, 18% were seen once.

This clonotype was sampled from a woman between 45 and 65 years old with Graves' hyperthyroidism. The chain joins TRBV20-1 to TRBJ1-2, with no clear D. Sequenced sample: blood. CDR3 coding DNA: TGCAGTGCTAGAGATTTGGCAGCGGATAACTATGGCTACACCTTC. Amino acid sequence: CSARDLAADNYGYTF.